A single sample gave rise to the 20 T cell receptor beta chains below, sequenced in a study of shared clonotypes between healthy human individuals (dated by TCRdb to the early 2020s). Libraries were prepared through the immunoSEQ multiplex PCR assay. The immuneACCESS repertoire file appears here via TCRdb, limited to in-frame rearrangements. These files lack a portion of the clones; in checked studies, under half of the deficit traces to unresolved V genes, and the cause of the others is not known. Counted in this sample were some 2.3 million clones; over 90% of them appeared once. The ten largest clones represent about 0.37% of the sample. The sample was naive CD4+ T cells from PBMCs. The cell subset or site label, as the study defines it: CD45RA+ positively selected. All receptors come from a man younger than 35 in good health. Some clones in this sample may be carry-over from other donors' samples.

This sequence joins TRBV28 and TRBJ2-6; 7 bases map to TRBD1. This CDR3 spans 15 amino acids. Germline CDR1 is MDHEN and CDR2 is SYDVKM. The junction had 4 bases not matched to a gene; V was cut back by 6 bases and J by 2 bases. As DNA, the CDR3 is TGTGCCAGCAGGACTACAGGGGCTGGGGCCAACGTCCTGACTTTC. Residues: CASRTTGAGANVLTF.

On this clone: Additional DNA sequences in this sample encode the identical CDR3. V usage is TRBV2 and J usage is TRBJ1-5, with 7 bases matching TRBD1. CDR1 is SNHLY and CDR2 is FYNNEI in the germline V gene. V was pared by 4 bases and J by 6 bases, with 3 bases of the junction left unmatched. The CDR3 is 13 amino acids. The CDR3 reads CASSGQGSQPQHF. In DNA, the CDR3 is TGTGCCAGCAGTGGACAGGGAAGTCAGCCCCAGCATTTT.

This clone was seen only once. The V and J genes are TRBV28 and TRBJ2-2; 8 bases align to TRBD2. V was pared by 3 bases and J by 7 bases, with 13 bases of the junction left unmatched. Germline V lookup: CDR1 MDHEN, CDR2 SYDVKM. This CDR3 has 17 amino acids. CDR3 coding DNA: TGTGCCAGCAGTTTGGCCCCGGGACTAGGATCCGGCGGGGAGCTGTTTTTT. It specifies CASSLAPGLGSGGELFF.

V usage is TRBV6-5 and J usage is TRBJ2-7; 12 nucleotides agree with TRBD2. The CDR3 runs 15 residues. V dropped 6 bases and J dropped 4; count of bases not matched to a gene: 7. Germline V lookup: CDR1 MNHEY, CDR2 SVGAGI. CDR3 sequence (DNA): TGTGCCAGCAGAACGACTAGCGGGAGTCCGTACGAGCAGTACTTC. Translating it yields CASRTTSGSPYEQYF.

This rearrangement joins TRBV2 to TRBJ2-7; D ambiguous. The CDR3 covers 12 residues. V was pared by 5 bases and J by 3 bases, with 8 bases between. Germline values: CDR1 SNHLY, CDR2 FYNNEI. In DNA, the CDR3 is TGTGCCAGCAGTCCCCGAAACTACGAGCAGTACTTC. This gives the protein CASSPRNYEQYF.

This chain joins TRBV9 and TRBJ2-7; 8 bases align to TRBD1. Germline V lookup: CDR1 SGDLS, CDR2 YYNGEE. J lost 5 bases, V lost 0 bases, and 7 bases had no gene match. CDR3 length: 15 amino acids. The CDR3 here is CASSVGVGTGHEQYF. In nucleotides, the CDR3 is TGTGCCAGCAGCGTAGGTGTAGGGACAGGCCACGAGCAGTACTTC.

The V call is TRBV9, the J call TRBJ2-6; D unresolved. The CDR3 loop spans 16 amino acids. Germline values: CDR1 SGDLS, CDR2 YYNGEE. The V gene lost 2 bases and the J gene lost 0 bases, with 9 bases spanning the gap. The CDR3 protein is CASSVVGSSGANVLTF. For the CDR3, the DNA is TGTGCCAGCAGCGTGGTAGGCAGCTCTGGGGCCAACGTCCTGACTTTC.

This chain joins TRBV5-1 and TRBJ1-2, with unresolved D. The CDR3 covers 12 residues. V was pared by 3 bases and J by 8 bases, with 11 bases between. Germline CDR1 and CDR2: SGHRS and YFSETQ. The CDR3 protein is CASSSGPGGYTF. CDR3 nucleotides: TGCGCCAGCAGCTCCGGGCCGGGGGGCTACACCTTC.

Concerning this clone itself: The sample contains more than one DNA sequence encoding this CDR3. The chain carries TRBV28 and TRBJ2-7, with a weak D call TRBD1 (5 bases). The CDR3 totals 11 residues. V gave up 5 bases and J gave up 3 bases, with 5 bases separating them. Per germline, CDR1 MDHEN and CDR2 SYDVKM. The CDR3 sequence: CASSDSYEQYF. The CDR3 nucleotides are TGTGCCAGCAGTGACAGCTACGAGCAGTACTTC.

The chain uses TRBV5-4 and TRBJ1-6; no definite D call. The CDR3 is 16 residues long. V gave up 4 bases and J gave up 5 bases, with 16 bases separating them. The germline V gene encodes CDR1 SGHNT and CDR2 YYREEE (reference sequence). CDR3 bases: TGTGCCAGCAGCGGGGTGGGAGGCGGCAATAATTCACCCCTCCACTTT. It is translated as CASSGVGGGNNSPLHF.

The chain has TRBV19 and TRBJ2-1; 13 positions agree with TRBD2. Germline CDR1 reads LNHDA; CDR2 reads SQIVND (reference sequence). The CDR3 length is 18 residues. J was trimmed by 7 bases and V by 4 bases; bases with no gene match: 13. CDR3 sequence: CASSREMGTSGTLNEQFF. CDR3 sequence (DNA): TGTGCCAGTAGTAGAGAGATGGGGACTAGCGGGACCCTAAATGAGCAGTTCTTC. The entire variable domain, with the rest obtained from reference TRBV19 and TRBJ2-1, is as follows: DGGITQSPKYLFRKEGQNVTLSCEQNLNHDAMYWYRQDPGQGLRLIYYSQIVNDFQKGDIAEGYSVSREKKESFPLTVTSAQKNPTAFYLCASSREMGTSGTLNEQFFGPGTRLTVL.

CDR3 region: CASSYSFRTGQVAFF. As DNA, the CDR3 is TGTGCCAGCAGTTACTCATTCCGGACAGGGCAAGTAGCTTTCTTT. This rearrangement joins TRBV6-5 to TRBJ1-1, with TRBD1 matching over 8 bases. V dropped 0 bases and J dropped 10; count of bases not matched to a gene: 10. The CDR3 sequence is 15 residues long. Germline CDR1 is MNHEY and CDR2 is SVGAGI.

Concerning this clone itself: The same CDR3 also results from other DNA sequences found in this sample. The CDR3 region has the DNA TGTGCCAGCAGTTACAGGGAGAGGAACTATGGCTACACCTTC. Protein product: CASSYRERNYGYTF. The chain couples TRBV6-5 to TRBJ1-2, with D hard to call. The CDR3 consists of 14 residues. Trimming left V 2 bases short and J 2 bases short, with 9 bases between. CDR1 is MNHEY, CDR2 SVGAGI, per germline.

The V call is TRBV20-1, the J call TRBJ1-2; D gene uncertain. CDR3 length: 10 residues. V lost 6 bases and J lost 8, with 10 bases in between. The germline V gene has CDR1 DFQATT and CDR2 SNEGSKA (reference sequence). CDR3 residues: CSAGRQGYTF. The CDR3 coding sequence is TGCAGTGCAGGCCGGCAGGGCTACACCTTC.

The chain uses TRBV10-3 and TRBJ2-7, with D possibly matching TRBD2 (5 bases). The CDR3 contains 16 residues. V was clipped by 0 bases and J by 0 bases, with 12 bases between them. Germline CDR1 reads ENHRY; CDR2 reads SYGVKD. CDR3 nucleotide sequence: TGTGCCATCAGTGAGTCAATAGGACTCTCCTCCTACGAGCAGTACTTC. This gives the protein CAISESIGLSSYEQYF.

The CDR3 spells CASASPGADTQYF. CDR3 DNA: TGCGCCAGCGCGTCCCCCGGGGCAGATACGCAGTATTTT. This rearrangement joins TRBV5-1 to TRBJ2-3; D may be TRBD2 (5 bases). The V and J ends lost 7 bases and 4 bases respectively, with 13 bases between them. Germline CDR1 reads SGHRS; CDR2 reads YFSETQ. This CDR3 is built from 13 residues.

The chain links TRBV30 to TRBJ1-1; D ambiguous. This CDR3 has 14 residues. The ends were cut back, 2 bases at V and 3 bases at J, with 13 bases in the middle. The V gene's germline CDR1 is GTSNPN and CDR2 SVGIG (reference sequence). In DNA form, the CDR3 reads TGTGCCTGGAGTAGGTGGCCGAGGGACACTGAAGCTTTCTTT. This encodes CAWSRWPRDTEAFF.

The rearrangement joins TRBV7-9 to TRBJ2-7; D unclear. This CDR3 has 14 residues. The germline V and J ends were trimmed by 5 bases and 1 base, with 12 bases remaining between them. CDR1 and CDR2 (germline): SEHNR, FQNEAQ (reference sequence). Here the CDR3 reads CASSATPGSYEQYF. In DNA, the CDR3 is TGTGCCAGCAGCGCAACCCCAGGATCCTACGAGCAGTACTTC.

The chain carries TRBV5-4 and TRBJ1-2; D ambiguous. The CDR3 sequence is 14 residues long. Germline-derived CDR1 and CDR2 are SGHNT and YYREEE (reference sequence). Trimming shortened V by 0 bases and J by 1 base, and 7 bases separated the two germline ends. CDR3 DNA: TGTGCCAGCAGCTTGGACAGTGTTAACTATGGCTACACCTTC. Protein product: CASSLDSVNYGYTF.

For this clone: This same CDR3 is encoded by further DNA sequences in the sample. The genes are TRBV28 and TRBJ2-7; D is unclear. Germline CDR1 reads MDHEN; CDR2 reads SYDVKM. The germline V and J ends were trimmed by 3 bases and 2 bases, with 5 bases remaining between them. The CDR3 spans 12 residues. CDR3 bases: TGTGCCAGCAGTTTCGGAGCCTACGAGCAGTACTTC. Its translation is CASSFGAYEQYF.